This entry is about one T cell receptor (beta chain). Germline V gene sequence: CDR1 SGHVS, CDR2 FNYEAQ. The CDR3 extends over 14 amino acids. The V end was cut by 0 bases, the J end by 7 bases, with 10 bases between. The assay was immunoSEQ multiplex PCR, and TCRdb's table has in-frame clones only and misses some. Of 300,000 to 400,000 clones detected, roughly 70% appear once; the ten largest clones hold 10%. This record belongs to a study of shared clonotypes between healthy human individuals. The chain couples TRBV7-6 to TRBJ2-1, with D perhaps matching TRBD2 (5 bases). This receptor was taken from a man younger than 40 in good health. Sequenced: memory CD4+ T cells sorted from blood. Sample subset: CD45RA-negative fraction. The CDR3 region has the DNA TGTGCCAGCAGCTTAGCGGGAGCGTTTAATGAGCAGTTCTTC. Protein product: CASSLAGAFNEQFF.